A single sample is the source of the 25 T cell receptor beta chains below, sequenced in a study of T cells in localized non-small cell lung cancer. Sequencing was performed with immunoSEQ multiplex PCR; in TCRdb, only in-frame clones are kept and a portion is missing. Among roughly 16,000 clones listed, roughly 81% were seen once. The input for sequencing was peripheral blood, taken before any cancer treatment. These receptors originate from a male donor aged 60 or older with stage I lung adenocarcinoma.

As for this clone: The junction does not match germline at one end; this may be a read error. The J gene is TRBJ1-5, the V gene TRBV6-1, with TRBD1 matching 9 bases. This CDR3 contains 17 residues. CDR1 MNHNS and CDR2 SASEGT come from the germline V gene. Written as DNA, the CDR3 is TGTGCCAGCAGCGAAGACAGGGGGAGTACAGGCAATCAGCCCCAGCATTTT. It is translated as CASSEDRGSTGNQPQHF.

The gene calls are TRBV6-6 and TRBJ1-2, with 7 bases lining up with TRBD1. The CDR3 spans 14 residues. V was clipped by 5 bases and J by 11 bases; unmatched bases: 14. Germline-derived CDR1 and CDR2 are MNHNY and SVGAGI (reference sequence). The CDR3 DNA reads as TGTGCCAGCAGTCTCCATCGGGACAGCAGACGGTACACCTTC. Amino acids: CASSLHRDSRRYTF.

This clone was detected once. The V gene is TRBV5-8, the J gene TRBJ2-5, with D perhaps given as TRBD1 or TRBD2 (5 bases each). Germline assignment: CDR1 SGHTS and CDR2 YDEGEE. This CDR3 has 15 residues. V was trimmed by 5 bases and J by 3 bases, leaving 17 bases between them. The CDR3, as DNA: TGTGCCAGCAGTCCCGGGGCAAGGGCTGAAGAGACCCAGTACTTC. Its protein is CASSPGARAEETQYF.

The gene calls are TRBV28 and TRBJ1-2, with 12 bases fitting TRBD1. This CDR3 region has 15 residues. Germline V gives CDR1 MDHEN, CDR2 SYDVKM. With V trimmed by 2 bases and J by 6 bases, 4 bases remained unmatched. The CDR3 DNA reads as TGTGCCAGCAGTTTAGGGACAGGGGGCTTCAATGGCTACACCTTC. This sequence encodes CASSLGTGGFNGYTF.

The V and J genes are TRBV30 and TRBJ1-2; D remains ambiguous. The CDR3 has 13 residues. Germline V gives CDR1 GTSNPN, CDR2 SVGIG (reference sequence). The ends were cut back, 0 bases at V and 2 bases at J, with 7 bases in the middle. CDR3 loop: CAWSVRRNYGYTF. CDR3 DNA: TGTGCCTGGAGTGTACGCCGAAACTATGGCTACACCTTC.

This clone was observed once. The rearrangement uses TRBV10-3 and TRBJ2-1; D gene uncertain. CDR3 size: 13 residues. Germline CDR1 ENHRY, CDR2 SYGVKD. V lost 5 bases and J lost 3, with 8 bases in between. CDR3 region: CAISTLIYNEQFF. The CDR3 DNA is TGTGCCATCAGTACCCTCATCTACAATGAGCAGTTCTTC.

This chain joins TRBV18 and TRBJ1-2; D gene unclear. Germline loops: CDR1 KGHSH, CDR2 LQKENI. The CDR3 runs 15 residues. Trimming removed 0 bases from V and 6 bases from J, with 14 bases in between. DNA for the CDR3: TGTGCCAGCTCACCACCTTTGGTCGAGGGCCATGGCTACACCTTC. It yields the protein CASSPPLVEGHGYTF. Looking up the rest from reference TRBV18 and TRBJ1-2 gives the full variable domain: NAGVMQNPRHLVRRRGQEARLRCSPMKGHSHVYWYRQLPEEGLKFMVYLQKENIIDESGMPKERFSAEFPKEGPSILRIQQVVRGDSAAYFCASSPPLVEGHGYTFGSGTRLTVV.

The chain couples TRBV27 to TRBJ1-5, with no clear D. This CDR3 spans 14 amino acids. V was cut by 5 bases and J by 1 base, with 9 bases left in between. Germline V lookup: CDR1 MNHEY, CDR2 SMNVEV (reference sequence). CDR3 sequence: CASSTGRSNQPQHF. The CDR3 DNA follows: TGTGCCAGCAGTACCGGACGAAGCAATCAGCCCCAGCATTTT.

The chain carries TRBV6-1 and TRBJ2-7, with D perhaps TRBD1 (6 bases). Trimming pared 6 bases from V and 3 bases from J, leaving 12 bases between. Germline values: CDR1 MNHNS, CDR2 SASEGT. The CDR3 extends over 13 amino acids. In DNA, the CDR3 is TGTGCCAGCAGGGACAGAAGCTACTACGAGCAGTACTTC. Its translation: CASRDRSYYEQYF.

The chain carries TRBV9 and TRBJ1-2; tentatively, D is TRBD1 (5 bases). The CDR3 sequence is 14 residues long. CDR1 and CDR2 (germline): SGDLS, YYNGEE. Trimming removed 0 bases from V and 8 bases from J, with 14 bases in between. CDR3 residues: CASSVDSGRLGYTF. CDR3 DNA sequence: TGTGCCAGCAGCGTAGACTCAGGGCGGCTAGGCTACACCTTC.

The chain has TRBV28 and TRBJ1-6, with unresolved D. The V gene's germline CDR1 is MDHEN and CDR2 SYDVKM. This CDR3 has 16 residues. Trimming removed 6 bases at V and 0 bases at J, with 12 bases between. The CDR3 DNA reads TGTGCCAGCAGGCGGCGGGATGGCTCCTATAATTCACCCCTCCACTTT. This sequence encodes CASRRRDGSYNSPLHF.

CDR3 loop: CAWSDRLGDEQYF. The DNA for the CDR3 is TGTGCCTGGTCGGACAGGCTCGGGGACGAGCAGTACTTC. The V call is TRBV30, the J call TRBJ2-7; 7 bases align to TRBD1. Trimming at V came to 5 bases and at J to 5 bases, leaving 9 bases not matched to a gene. The length of the CDR3 is 13 residues. Germline V gene data show CDR1 as GTSNPN and CDR2 as SVGIG (reference sequence).

The J gene is TRBJ2-7, the V gene TRBV25-1; TRBD1 matches 10 bases. V was clipped by 3 bases and J by 3 bases; unmatched bases: 5. Germline V gene sequence: CDR1 MGHDK, CDR2 SYGVNS. The CDR3 has 15 amino acids. This chain's CDR3 is CASSDPGQGDYEQYF. CDR3 bases: TGTGCCAGCAGTGACCCCGGACAGGGGGACTACGAGCAGTACTTC.

This clone was seen a few times. The chain carries TRBV29-1 and TRBJ2-3; D gene uncertain. V was trimmed by 3 bases and J by 2 bases, leaving 9 bases between them. Per the germline V gene, CDR1 is SQVTM and CDR2 is ANQGSEA. This CDR3 has 13 residues. In DNA form, the CDR3 reads TGCAGCGTTGATCGACTTGACACAGATACGCAGTATTTT. It encodes CSVDRLDTDTQYF.

The V and J genes are TRBV7-8 and TRBJ2-7; D remains unclear. This CDR3 has 13 residues. V was pared by 2 bases and J by 4 bases, with 9 bases between. Germline V gene data show CDR1 as SGHVS and CDR2 as FQNEAQ. The CDR3 region has the DNA TGTGCCAGCAGCTTAATCCCCTCGTACGAGCAGTACTTC. Amino acid sequence: CASSLIPSYEQYF.

The rearrangement links TRBV4-2 to TRBJ1-5; D is unresolved. With 0 bases removed from V and 0 bases from J, the gap between germline ends came to 6 bases. Germline V gene data show CDR1 as LGHNA and CDR2 as YNFKEQ. The CDR3 has 15 amino acids. The chain's CDR3 is CASSQEWGSNQPQHF. The DNA for the CDR3 is TGTGCCAGCAGCCAAGAGTGGGGTAGCAATCAGCCCCAGCATTTT.

The genes are TRBV4-3 and TRBJ1-6; D remains unclear. Germline-derived CDR1 and CDR2 are LGHNA and YSLEER. CDR3 length: 15 amino acids. V was trimmed by 0 bases and J by 7 bases, leaving 10 bases between them. CDR3 coding DNA: TGCGCCAGCAGCCAAGATCGATCGGTAAATTCACCCCTCCACTTT. Its translation: CASSQDRSVNSPLHF.

In its sample, this clone was seen a few times. Different DNA sequences within this sample yield the same CDR3. This sequence joins TRBV4-2 and TRBJ1-6; D is unresolved. Germline assignment: CDR1 LGHNA and CDR2 YNFKEQ. The CDR3 loop spans 15 amino acids. The germline V and J ends were trimmed by 1 base and 0 bases, with 4 bases remaining between them. CDR3 bases: TGTGCCAGCAGCCAAGGGAGCTCCTATAATTCACCCCTCCACTTT. Residues: CASSQGSSYNSPLHF.

This chain connects TRBV10-1 to TRBJ1-6; TRBD1 might be the D (6 bases). CDR1 is WNHNN and CDR2 is SYGVQD in the germline V gene (reference sequence). V lost 0 bases and J lost 10, with 13 bases in between. CDR3 length: 15 residues. This CDR3 reads CASSESGQGKSPLHF. For the CDR3, the DNA is TGCGCCAGCAGTGAGTCGGGGCAGGGGAAATCACCCCTCCACTTT.

The chain uses TRBV5-4 and TRBJ2-1; TRBD2 matches 9 bases. Trimming at V came to 10 bases and at J to 0 bases, leaving 8 bases not matched to a gene. Germline CDR1 is SGHNT and CDR2 is YYREEE (reference sequence). The CDR3 consists of 15 residues. The CDR3 DNA is TGTGCCGGCAAGACTAGCGGTAGCTCCTACAATGAGCAGTTCTTC. It codes for CAGKTSGSSYNEQFF. The full variable domain, in which reference TRBV5-4 and TRBJ2-1 provide the parts outside the CDR3, is ETGVTQSPTHLIKTRGQQVTLRCSSQSGHNTVSWYQQALGQGPQFIFQYYREEENGRGNFPPRFSGLQFPNYSSELNVNALELDDSALYLCAGKTSGSSYNEQFFGPGTRLTVL.

The chain employs TRBV7-9 and TRBJ2-1; no definite D call. This CDR3 is built from 14 residues. Trimming cost V 1 base and J 4 bases, with 8 bases left between them. Germline values: CDR1 SEHNR, CDR2 FQNEAQ (reference sequence). Here the CDR3 reads CASSLEVSYNEQFF. The CDR3 bases are TGTGCCAGCAGCTTAGAGGTATCGTACAATGAGCAGTTCTTC.

This chain joins TRBV28 and TRBJ1-4; 9 positions match TRBD1. The germline gives CDR1 MDHEN, CDR2 SYDVKM. Trimming removed 4 bases from V and 8 bases from J; junction bases left unmatched: 17. The CDR3 is 18 residues long. The CDR3 here is CASSSATGGAALGEKLFF. CDR3 sequence (DNA): TGTGCCAGCAGTTCCGCTACAGGGGGCGCTGCTTTAGGGGAAAAACTGTTTTTT.

V gene TRBV4-1 combines with J gene TRBJ2-3; tentative D call: TRBD1 (6 bases). The CDR3 is 13 amino acids. Per germline, CDR1 MGHRA and CDR2 YSYEKL. The V and J ends lost 0 bases and 5 bases respectively, with 6 bases between them. The chain's CDR3 is CASSQDRGDTQYF. Here the CDR3 DNA reads TGCGCCAGCAGCCAAGACAGGGGAGATACGCAGTATTTT.

This clone was seen only once. This chain links TRBV7-9 with TRBJ2-5, with 7 bases lining up with TRBD2. J gave up 1 base and V 2 bases, and 4 bases lay outside the gene matches. CDR1 SEHNR and CDR2 FQNEAQ come from the germline V gene (reference sequence). This CDR3 contains 15 residues. The CDR3 protein is CASSLTTSSQETQYF. The CDR3 nucleotides read TGTGCCAGCAGCTTAACGACTAGCAGCCAAGAGACCCAGTACTTC.

This clone was recorded once. The V gene is TRBV4-3, the J gene TRBJ2-1, with D uncertain. From germline, CDR1 is LGHNA and CDR2 YSLEER. Between the trimmed V and J ends, which lost 0 bases and 12 bases, there was a span of 12 bases. The CDR3 sequence is 13 residues long. DNA for the CDR3: TGCGCCAGCAGCCAAGATAGGGCCGCCGGGCAGTTCTTC. This sequence encodes CASSQDRAAGQFF.